The 5 T cell receptor beta chains listed next were all sequenced from one sample in a study of T cells in Graves' hyperthyroidism and ophthalmopathy. The source material, RNA transcripts, was used to amplify TCR beta CDR3 regions. TCR CDR3 regions were first amplified by RT-PCR with HTBI primers. TCRdb ran MiXCR on the multiplex PCR reads and lists one entry per CDR3 protein. There are about 740,000 distinct CDR3 sequences in the sample; approximately 15% occur only once, and 10% lies in the top ten. What was sequenced was blood. All receptors derive from a woman in her late teens or twenties with Graves' hyperthyroidism.

This chain links TRBV2 with TRBJ2-7, with 10 positions matching TRBD2. This CDR3 has 18 residues. The V gene end was trimmed by 5 bases and the J gene end by 3 bases; junction bases not matched to a gene: 16. Germline CDR1 and CDR2: SNHLY and FYNNEI. The CDR3 loop is CASSSRLPGLARHYEQYF. Written as DNA, the CDR3 is TGTGCCAGCAGTTCACGACTACCGGGACTAGCGCGCCACTACGAGCAGTACTTC.

This clonotype has a count of ten or more. The chain recombines TRBV12-3 or TRBV12-4 with TRBJ2-3, with 9 bases matching TRBD1. The CDR3 covers 14 residues. The V and J ends lost 6 bases and 9 bases, in that order; junction bases with no gene match: 10. CDR3 region: CASSRDREITTQYF. The CDR3, as DNA: TGTGCCAGCAGCCGGGACAGGGAAATAACAACGCAGTATTTT.

This clonotype came up many times. The chain is built from TRBV2 and TRBJ2-3, with 11 positions matching TRBD2. The germline V gene encodes CDR1 SNHLY and CDR2 FYNNEI. The CDR3 totals 15 residues. The V gene end was trimmed by 6 bases and the J gene end by 4 bases; junction bases not matched to a gene: 6. In nucleotides, the CDR3 is TGTGCCAGCAGCTCCGGGACTAGCGGCCCAGATACGCAGTATTTT. This translates into CASSSGTSGPDTQYF. Supplemented by reference TRBV2 and TRBJ2-3, the full variable domain reads EPEVTQTPSHQVTQMGQEVILRCVPISNHLYFYWYRQILGQKVEFLVSFYNNEISEKSEIFDDQFSVERPDGSNFTLKIRSTKLEDSAMYFCASSSGTSGPDTQYFGPGTRLTVL.

A few counts support this clonotype. The genes are TRBV29-1 and TRBJ2-7; D unclear. Trimming pared 7 bases from V and 1 base from J, leaving 8 bases between. Germline V gene data show CDR1 as SQVTM and CDR2 as ANQGSEA. The CDR3 totals 11 residues. The CDR3 coding sequence is TGCAGCGGCCTCGATTCCTACGAGCAGTACTTC. Translating it yields CSGLDSYEQYF.

This clonotype was seen repeatedly, ten times or more. J is TRBJ1-2 and V is TRBV12-3 or TRBV12-4; a weak D match, TRBD1 (5 bases). Trimming removed 4 bases at V and 10 bases at J, with 13 bases between. The CDR3 is 12 residues long. The CDR3 loop is CASSYTGRDYTF. The CDR3 DNA is TGTGCCAGCAGTTACACAGGCCGTGACTACACCTTC.